The rows below give T cell receptor beta chains drawn from one sample of a study of blood T cells in healthy people across ages. TCRdb passed the 5' RACE reads through MiXCR, listing each CDR3 protein once. This table holds about 1.8 million distinct CDR3 sequences, roughly 50% found once. Sequencing used blood. The receptors here all came from a woman in her thirties or forties in good health. Both conserved end residues are part of each CDR3.

CDR3 protein,J gene,V gene
CGVRQGFPYEQYF,TRBJ2-7,TRBV29-1
CASSLLPSATSYEQYF,TRBJ2-7,TRBV7-2
CASSLGAGAEAQYF,TRBJ2-5,TRBV11-2
CASSKGAFGNEQYF,TRBJ2-7,TRBV18
CASSLAAGARYNGQFF,TRBJ2-1,TRBV5-1
CASSPTSGPLTNTQYF,TRBJ2-3,TRBV5-1
CASGSAAGTENYEQYF,TRBJ2-7,TRBV12-5
CASSPTGDWNYGYTF,TRBJ1-2,TRBV4-3
CASGLVLGRGNTEAFF,TRBJ1-1,TRBV12-5
CASRLGQGLRNEQYF,TRBJ2-5,TRBV12-3/TRBV12-4
CASSVRESSYNSPLHF,TRBJ1-6,TRBV9
CASGPPWSVSYEQYF,TRBJ2-7,TRBV28
CASSFAVGETQYF,TRBJ2-5,TRBV27
CASSSGGNLETQYF,.,TRBV6-2/TRBV6-3
CASSFQGSEKLFF,TRBJ1-4,TRBV5-1
CASSSNRGTGMYEQYF,.,TRBV5-6
CATSRGGLETQYF,TRBJ2-5,TRBV15
CSVDASGGVATQYF,TRBJ2-3,TRBV29-1
CASSLTVGQTSYNEQFF,TRBJ2-1,TRBV7-8
CASSARTGNEQYF,.,TRBV7-9
CASSQIPTVGTQYF,TRBJ2-3,TRBV3-1
CSARGRPSSYNEQFF,TRBJ2-1,TRBV20-1
CSATPAPRGVKPQHF,TRBJ1-5,TRBV20-1
CASSYSEPMTVSSTDTQYF,TRBJ2-3,TRBV6-7
CASSHLDRMEKLFF,TRBJ1-4,TRBV6-2/TRBV6-3
CASSAAGTGGEQYF,TRBJ2-5,TRBV2
CASSPETAGGTDTQYF,TRBJ2-3,TRBV11-1
CAISETSGGSEQYF,TRBJ2-7,TRBV10-3
CASSSGGYYGYTF,TRBJ1-2,TRBV27
CSAVIQGGENEQYF,TRBJ2-7,TRBV20-1
CASSPPPGTGEDTQYF,TRBJ2-3,TRBV4-3
CASSLVGTSTDTQYF,TRBJ2-3,TRBV5-1
CASGRDKDGYTF,TRBJ1-2,TRBV5-1
CASSLPSAGAKLAGATYEQYF,TRBJ2-7,TRBV5-1
CASSYSVIQYF,TRBJ2-4,TRBV6-6
CASSATGGAYEKLFF,TRBJ1-4,TRBV6-5
CASRLAGGWSTDTQYF,TRBJ2-3,TRBV2
CASSLPQETQYF,TRBJ2-5,TRBV5-1
CASSRPPDENGYTF,TRBJ1-2,TRBV3-1
CASIRQGGDTQYF,TRBJ2-3,TRBV10-2
CASSQAPVGSHGYTF,TRBJ1-2,TRBV4-2
CASSKRLGDEQFF,TRBJ2-1,TRBV9
CATSDPGPKGYGYTF,TRBJ1-2,TRBV24-1
CASSQDHRSWEQYF,TRBJ2-7,TRBV4-3
CSAKPAGGGVKNIQYF,TRBJ2-4,TRBV20-1